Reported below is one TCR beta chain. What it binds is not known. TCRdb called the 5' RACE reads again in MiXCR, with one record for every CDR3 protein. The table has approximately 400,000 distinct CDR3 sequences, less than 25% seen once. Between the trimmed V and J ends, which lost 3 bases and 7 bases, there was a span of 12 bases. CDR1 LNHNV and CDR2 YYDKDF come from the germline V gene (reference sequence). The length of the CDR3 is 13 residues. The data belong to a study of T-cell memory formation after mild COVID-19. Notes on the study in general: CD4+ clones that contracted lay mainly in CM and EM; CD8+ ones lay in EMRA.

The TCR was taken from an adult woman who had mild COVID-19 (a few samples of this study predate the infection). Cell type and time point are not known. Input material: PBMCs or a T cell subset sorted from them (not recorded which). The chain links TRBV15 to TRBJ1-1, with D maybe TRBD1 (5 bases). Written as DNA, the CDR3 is TGTGCCACCAGCAGTCCCCCGGGGGTTGAAGCTTTCTTT. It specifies CATSSPPGVEAFF. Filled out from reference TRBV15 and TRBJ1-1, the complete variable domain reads DAMVIQNPRYQVTQFGKPVTLSCSQTLNHNVMYWYQQKSSQAPKLLFHYYDKDFNNEADTPDNFQSRRPNTSFCFLDIRSPGLGDTAMYLCATSSPPGVEAFFGQGTRLTVV.